Shown below are 30 T cell receptor beta chains from a single sample sequenced in a study of blood T cell repertoires in COVID-19. Clones were read by immunoSEQ multiplex PCR, and TCRdb kept only the in-frame ones, dropping some. There are some 190,000 clones in the sample; 84% occur only once, and 3% to 3.5% lies in the top ten. The sequencing sample was made of PBMCs or T cells enriched from blood (not recorded which). These TCRs come from a woman aged 25 to 39 who had recovered from COVID-19.

In this sample, this clone turned up once. This chain joins TRBV30 and TRBJ2-1; TRBD2 agrees at 12 bases. The J segment lost 4 bases and the V segment lost 6 bases, leaving 10 bases of the junction unmatched. Germline V CDR1 and CDR2: GTSNPN, SVGIG (reference sequence). This CDR3 spans 16 amino acids. CDR3 sequence: CACLNRGLAGYNEQFF. The CDR3 DNA sequence: TGTGCCTGTCTAAATAGAGGACTAGCGGGATACAATGAGCAGTTCTTC.

This sequence joins TRBV5-4 and TRBJ2-3; 13 bases line up with TRBD2. Germline CDR1 and CDR2: SGHNT and YYREEE (reference sequence). This CDR3 comprises 14 residues. Trimming removed 4 bases from V and 4 bases from J; junction bases left unmatched: 0. As DNA, the CDR3 is TGTGCCAGCAGCGGACTAGCGGGAGCAGATACGCAGTATTTT. Amino acid sequence: CASSGLAGADTQYF. Full variable domain (outside the CDR3, taken from reference TRBV5-4 and TRBJ2-3): ETGVTQSPTHLIKTRGQQVTLRCSSQSGHNTVSWYQQALGQGPQFIFQYYREEENGRGNFPPRFSGLQFPNYSSELNVNALELDDSALYLCASSGLAGADTQYFGPGTRLTVL.

This clone has just a few counts. The chain joins TRBV28 to TRBJ2-6; D is unclear. Between the trimmed V and J ends, which lost 4 bases and 1 base, there was a span of 11 bases. The CDR3 spans 16 residues. Germline CDR1 reads MDHEN; CDR2 reads SYDVKM. CDR3 nucleotides: TGTGCCAGCAGTTCCCCCCCCGGGTCTGGGGCCAACGTCCTGACTTTC. Translation gives CASSSPPGSGANVLTF.

This sequence joins TRBV2 and TRBJ2-3, with 8 positions matching TRBD1. V gave up 9 bases and J gave up 2 bases; unmatched junction bases: 7. The CDR3 is 14 residues long. Germline-derived CDR1 and CDR2 are SNHLY and FYNNEI. Here the CDR3 DNA reads TGTGCCAGTTCTGAGGGACAGGTCACAGATACGCAGTATTTT. This sequence encodes CASSEGQVTDTQYF.

The chain joins TRBV6-5 to TRBJ1-1; D unclear. The CDR3 has 14 residues. The V gene lost 7 bases and the J gene lost 5 bases, with 17 bases spanning the gap. Per germline, CDR1 MNHEY and CDR2 SVGAGI. The CDR3 region has the DNA TGTGCCAGCAACCTCAACCCGGGTGATACTGAAGCTTTCTTT. This encodes CASNLNPGDTEAFF.

The rearrangement uses TRBV5-4 and TRBJ1-2, with a possible D match to TRBD1 (5 bases). CDR1 and CDR2 (germline): SGHNT, YYREEE (reference sequence). The CDR3 has 12 residues. This CDR3 is CATSFGGDGYTF. The CDR3 bases are TGTGCTACCTCCTTTGGGGGGGATGGCTACACCTTC.

The chain carries TRBV5-6 and TRBJ2-3; 13 bases match TRBD2. V was clipped by 4 bases and J by 2 bases; unmatched bases: 4. The germline V gene encodes CDR1 SGHDT and CDR2 YYEEEE. The CDR3 spans 16 residues. CDR3 sequence: CASSDGTSGTTDTQYF. Here the CDR3 DNA reads TGTGCCAGCAGCGACGGGACTAGCGGGACCACAGATACGCAGTATTTT.

The CDR3 loop is CASSRGLAALTDTQYF. The CDR3 nucleotides are TGTGCCAGCAGCCGGGGACTAGCGGCGCTCACAGATACGCAGTATTTT. This chain links TRBV9 with TRBJ2-3, with 11 nucleotides matching TRBD2. The length of the CDR3 is 16 residues. Germline-derived CDR1 and CDR2 are SGDLS and YYNGEE. The V segment lost 4 bases and the J segment 2 bases; nucleotides outside the gene matches: 6.

The V gene is TRBV7-2, the J gene TRBJ2-4; perhaps TRBD1 as D (6 bases). This CDR3 has 17 amino acids. CDR1 and CDR2 from the germline V gene are SGHTA and FQGNSA. With 5 bases removed from V and 0 bases from J, the gap between germline ends came to 17 bases. The CDR3 nucleotides read TGTGCCAGCAGCCCTACCGGGACAATGGTAGCCAAAAACATTCAGTACTTC. Amino acid sequence: CASSPTGTMVAKNIQYF.

The CDR3: CASSHLDRGDEAFF. CDR3 in DNA: TGTGCCAGCAGCCACCTGGACAGAGGAGATGAAGCTTTCTTT. The chain employs TRBV14 and TRBJ1-1, with D tentatively TRBD1 (6 bases). V shed 3 bases and J shed 7 bases, with 15 bases lying between them. CDR1 SGHDN and CDR2 FVKESK come from the germline V gene. CDR3 length: 14 amino acids.

This clone has only a few counts. This sequence joins TRBV28 and TRBJ2-7, with 8 bases matching TRBD1. The V gene's germline CDR1 is MDHEN and CDR2 SYDVKM. V was pared by 6 bases and J by 5 bases, with 6 bases of the junction left unmatched. The CDR3 spans 13 residues. The CDR3 protein is CASRVTGVNEQYF. The CDR3 DNA reads as TGTGCCAGCAGGGTGACAGGGGTAAACGAGCAGTACTTC.

The V call is TRBV11-2, the J call TRBJ2-2, with D unclear. The germline gives CDR1 SGHAT, CDR2 FQNNGV. V was trimmed by 5 bases and J by 5 bases, leaving 12 bases between them. The CDR3 extends over 14 amino acids. The CDR3 protein is CASSPAALTGELFF. The CDR3 DNA reads TGTGCCAGCAGCCCCGCGGCGCTGACCGGGGAGCTGTTTTTT. The whole variable domain, remainder taken from reference TRBV11-2 and TRBJ2-2, is EAGVAQSPRYKIIEKRQSVAFWCNPISGHATLYWYQQILGQGPKLLIQFQNNGVVDDSQLPKDRFSAERLKGVDSTLKIQPAKLEDSAVYLCASSPAALTGELFFGEGSRLTVL.

The chain uses TRBV14 and TRBJ1-2; D gene unclear. Germline CDR1 reads SGHDN; CDR2 reads FVKESK. The CDR3 runs to 13 residues. V lost 6 bases, J lost 5 bases, and 13 bases lay in between. The CDR3 DNA is TGTGCCAGCAGTCGACAAAAGCTATATGGCTACACCTTC. Its protein is CASSRQKLYGYTF.

Details on this clone: At one boundary the junction diverges from the germline segment, which might be a read error. This sequence joins TRBV15 and TRBJ1-5; D call uncertain. Germline CDR1 LNHNV, CDR2 YYDKDF (reference sequence). This CDR3 spans 12 amino acids. DNA of the CDR3: TGTGCCACCAGCAGGGCAAATCAGTCCCAGCATTTT. Amino acid sequence: CATSRANQSQHF.

This sequence joins TRBV29-1 and TRBJ2-7; 9 bases agree with TRBD2. The CDR3 has 12 amino acids. Unmatched junction bases numbered 3, after V lost 4 bases and J lost 5 bases. Germline CDR1 and CDR2: SQVTM and ANQGSEA. Here the CDR3 reads CSVGGRADEQYF. The CDR3 nucleotides read TGCAGCGTTGGCGGGAGGGCTGACGAGCAGTACTTC.

The chain couples TRBV5-6 to TRBJ2-7; 9 bases fit TRBD1. The ends lost 3 bases at V and 9 bases at J; junction bases unmatched: 10. The CDR3 runs 14 residues. From germline, CDR1 is SGHDT and CDR2 YYEEEE. This CDR3 reads CASSSAGTGLGQYF. The CDR3 bases are TGTGCCAGCAGCTCTGCCGGGACAGGGCTCGGGCAGTACTTC.

V and J are TRBV2 and TRBJ2-2; D is unresolved. V was clipped by 7 bases and J by 3 bases, with 27 bases between them. CDR1 and CDR2 (germline): SNHLY, FYNNEI. This CDR3 is built from 19 residues. As DNA, the CDR3 is TGTGCCAGCATGGTGAGCCGAAAGTCCCTAAAATACCACACCGGGGAGCTGTTTTTT. This translates into CASMVSRKSLKYHTGELFF.

In this sample, this clone turned up once. The rearrangement joins TRBV5-4 to TRBJ1-2; no clear D gene. CDR3 length equals 15 residues. The germline CDR1 and CDR2 sequences are SGHNT and YYREEE (reference sequence). Between the trimmed V and J ends, which lost 0 bases and 5 bases, there was a span of 14 bases. The CDR3 reads CASSLVDGIRYGYTF. The CDR3 DNA sequence: TGTGCCAGCAGCTTGGTCGACGGGATTCGGTATGGCTACACCTTC.

The chain's CDR3 is CASSWGLAGYTDTQYF. DNA for the CDR3: TGTGCCAGCAGTTGGGGACTAGCGGGATACACAGATACGCAGTATTTT. The chain carries TRBV28 and TRBJ2-3; 13 bases align to TRBD2. CDR1 MDHEN and CDR2 SYDVKM come from the germline V gene. With 4 bases clipped from V and 2 bases from J, the junction kept 3 bases outside the gene matches. This CDR3 contains 16 residues.

This chain joins TRBV23-1 and TRBJ1-1; the D gene is possibly TRBD1 (6 bases). TRBV23-1 falls under the ORF class, with uncertain function. The CDR3 extends over 16 amino acids. V lost 1 base to trimming and J lost 1 base, with 13 bases between them. Here the CDR3 DNA reads TGCGCCAGCAGTCAATTGTTGGACAGTAAGAACACTGAAGCTTTCTTT. Its protein product is CASSQLLDSKNTEAFF.

The chain joins TRBV7-3 to TRBJ2-2; no clear D gene. Germline CDR1 SGHTA, CDR2 FQGTGA. The CDR3 covers 13 residues. The V and J ends lost 1 base and 7 bases respectively, with 7 bases between them. The CDR3 nucleotides read TGTGCCAGCAGCTTAATCCGCGGCGGGGAGCTGTTTTTT. This gives the protein CASSLIRGGELFF.

The chain joins TRBV7-8 to TRBJ2-7, with D possibly TRBD2 on 6 matching bases. V dropped 5 bases and J dropped 6 bases, with 20 bases sitting between them. Germline V gene lookup returns CDR1 SGHVS and CDR2 FQNEAQ. This CDR3 has 15 residues. The CDR3 bases are TGTGCCAGCAGCGTTAACCCAGGCCCGGGGGTCGAGCAGTACTTC. Its translation is CASSVNPGPGVEQYF.

The chain couples TRBV25-1 to TRBJ2-3, with 9 bases aligning to TRBD2. V shed 3 bases and J 8 bases; nucleotides not matched to a gene: 6. The length of the CDR3 is 14 residues. CDR1 and CDR2 from the germline V gene are MGHDK and SYGVNS. The CDR3 loop is CASSEIAGAGTQYF. CDR3 nucleotides: TGTGCCAGCAGTGAGATAGCGGGAGCGGGTACGCAGTATTTT.

This clone has only one observation. V gene TRBV2 combines with J gene TRBJ1-6; the match to TRBD1 covers 9 bases. The CDR3 is 16 amino acids. Germline V gene lookup returns CDR1 SNHLY and CDR2 FYNNEI. V was clipped by 3 bases and J by 10 bases; unmatched bases: 10. The chain's CDR3 is CASSDAGTGPPSPLHF. In DNA form, the CDR3 reads TGTGCCAGCAGTGACGCCGGGACAGGGCCGCCGTCACCCCTCCACTTT.

The chain uses TRBV3-1 (or the pseudogene TRBV3-2) and TRBJ1-4, with 9 bases that match TRBD1. V lost 4 bases to trimming and J lost 3 bases; unmatched junction nucleotides: 9. Germline CDR1 and CDR2: LGHDT and YNNKEL (reference sequence). The CDR3 covers 17 residues. The CDR3 is CASSPPGQGPANEKLFF. For the CDR3, the DNA is TGTGCCAGCAGCCCTCCGGGACAGGGTCCAGCTAATGAAAAACTGTTTTTT.

The V and J genes are TRBV11-1 and TRBJ2-7; 7 nucleotides align to TRBD1. V was pared by 2 bases and J by 4 bases, with 2 bases of the junction left unmatched. The CDR3 is made up of 13 amino acids. CDR1 is SGHAT, CDR2 FQDESV, per germline (reference sequence). The CDR3 DNA follows: TGTGCCAGCAGCTTATACAGGGGTTACGAGCAGTACTTC. It encodes CASSLYRGYEQYF.

The V and J genes are TRBV14 and TRBJ1-3, with TRBD1 matching over 7 bases. The CDR3 is made up of 15 amino acids. Per germline, CDR1 SGHDN and CDR2 FVKESK. The V and J ends lost 5 bases and 2 bases, in that order; junction bases with no gene match: 6. The CDR3 loop reads CASSKRQGPGNTIYF. The CDR3 DNA reads TGTGCCAGCAGCAAGAGACAGGGACCTGGAAACACCATATATTTT.

V is TRBV2 and J is TRBJ1-3; 9 bases are a match to TRBD1. From germline, CDR1 is SNHLY and CDR2 FYNNEI. With 6 bases clipped from V and 3 bases from J, the junction kept 3 bases outside the gene matches. This CDR3 comprises 14 residues. CDR3 protein: CASSLDRGGNTIYF. The CDR3 DNA follows: TGTGCCAGCAGCCTGGACAGGGGTGGAAACACCATATATTTT.

The DNA of the CDR3 is TGTGCCAGCTCACCCCCTGGACAGGGGCAGAATGAAAAACTGTTTTTT. As protein: CASSPPGQGQNEKLFF. The rearrangement links TRBV18 to TRBJ1-4, with 9 bases aligning to TRBD1. V shed 3 bases and J 5 bases; nucleotides not matched to a gene: 7. This CDR3 has 16 residues. The germline gives CDR1 KGHSH, CDR2 LQKENI.

This chain uses TRBV19 with TRBJ1-1, with D maybe TRBD1 (6 bases). The CDR3 has 12 residues. V dropped 2 bases and J dropped 8 bases, with 9 bases sitting between them. Per germline, CDR1 LNHDA and CDR2 SQIVND (reference sequence). CDR3 residues: CASSIPGGEAFF. The CDR3 bases are TGTGCCAGTAGTATACCTGGGGGCGAAGCTTTCTTT.